A single sample gave rise to the 9 T cell receptor beta chains below, sequenced in a study of lymphopenia after photon versus proton radiotherapy. Sequencing was performed with immunoSEQ multiplex PCR; in TCRdb, only in-frame clones are kept and a portion is missing. Of fewer than 25,000 clones listed, around nine tenths are singletons. Sequences were derived from peripheral blood, sampled from a patient treated with proton-based radiotherapy. Receptors originate from a woman aged 70-85 years with pancreatic cancer. Some clones in this sample may be carry-over from other donors' samples.

The rearrangement links TRBV25-1 to TRBJ2-1, with TRBD1 matching over 7 bases. V lost 3 bases, J lost 3 bases, and 8 bases stayed unmatched. The CDR3 is made up of 16 amino acids. Germline CDR1 MGHDK, CDR2 SYGVNS. CDR3 loop: CASSDSGTAFYNEQFF. The CDR3 DNA reads TGTGCCAGCAGTGACTCCGGGACAGCTTTCTACAATGAGCAGTTCTTC.

The chain is built from TRBV21-1 and TRBJ2-3; TRBD2, as called in the table, went unchecked against the DNA. TRBV21-1 is a pseudogene. The CDR3 is 19 residues long. The CDR3 bases are TGTGCCAGCAGGCGAGCCCACTTCACTGGCGGTGTAGTCACAGATACGCAGTATTTT. This translates into CASRRAHFTGGVVTDTQYF.

This clone was recorded only once. The CDR3 region has the DNA TGTGCCAGCGGGCCCCCGAGCTCCTACGAGCAGTACTTC. Its protein is CASGPPSSYEQYF. The V call is TRBV7-2, the J call TRBJ2-7; D remains ambiguous. The CDR3 is 13 amino acids. V was trimmed by 8 bases and J by 0 bases, leaving 11 bases between them. CDR1 is SGHTA and CDR2 is FQGNSA in the germline V gene.

The gene calls are TRBV6-5 and TRBJ2-3; 11 nucleotides match TRBD2. There are 14 residues in the CDR3. With V trimmed by 7 bases and J by 3 bases, 3 bases remained unmatched. From germline, CDR1 is MNHEY and CDR2 SVGAGI. The CDR3 region is CASTRTSGTDTQYF. The CDR3, as DNA: TGTGCCAGCACTCGGACTAGCGGGACAGATACGCAGTATTTT.

The chain carries TRBV7-2 and TRBJ1-5; no clear D gene. The CDR3 covers 14 residues. Between the trimmed V and J ends, which lost 2 bases and 5 bases, there was a span of 10 bases. CDR1 is SGHTA, CDR2 FQGNSA, per germline. For the CDR3, the DNA is TGTGCCAGCAGCTTACCCCAGGAGTATCAGCCCCAGCATTTT. It specifies CASSLPQEYQPQHF.

This rearrangement joins TRBV7-9 to TRBJ1-1; unclear D gene. V lost 3 bases to trimming and J lost 1 base, with 6 bases between them. The CDR3 runs to 13 residues. Per the germline V gene, CDR1 is SEHNR and CDR2 is FQNEAQ (reference sequence). CDR3 residues: CASSFRGNTEAFF. The CDR3 DNA reads TGTGCCAGCAGCTTCCGGGGGAACACTGAAGCTTTCTTT.

This chain links TRBV19 with TRBJ2-2, with D possibly called TRBD1 or TRBD2 (6 bases each). This CDR3 is built from 14 residues. Trimming shortened V by 10 bases and J by 6 bases, and 18 bases separated the two germline ends. Germline-derived CDR1 and CDR2 are LNHDA and SQIVND (reference sequence). The CDR3 nucleotides read TGTGCCACCCAGGGGACTTCAGGGGCCGGGGAGCTGTTTTTT. It translates to CATQGTSGAGELFF.

The J gene is TRBJ2-1, the V gene TRBV7-9; D assignment may be TRBD1 or TRBD2 (5 bases each). V was clipped by 8 bases and J by 4 bases, with 12 bases between them. This CDR3 comprises 13 residues. Germline V lookup: CDR1 SEHNR, CDR2 FQNEAQ (reference sequence). CDR3 nucleotide sequence: TGTGCCAGCTCACGGGACCAATACAATGAGCAGTTCTTC. This codes for CASSRDQYNEQFF.

V usage is TRBV7-8 and J usage is TRBJ2-1; 14 bases map to TRBD2. CDR3 size: 18 residues. The germline gives CDR1 SGHVS, CDR2 FQNEAQ. With V trimmed by 0 bases and J by 3 bases, 4 bases remained unmatched. CDR3 nucleotides: TGTGCCAGCAGCTTAGCGATGGGACTAGCGGGAGTCTACAATGAGCAGTTCTTC. It encodes CASSLAMGLAGVYNEQFF.